The 18 T cell receptor beta chains presented below share a single source sample, sequenced in a study of blood T cells in healthy people across ages. For the second PCR, which ran for about 7 to 12 cycles, a sample-barcoded 5' primer and a J-beta primer mix were used. MiXCR, run by TCRdb on the 5' RACE reads, gives a single entry per CDR3 protein. The sample carries 850,000 or so distinct CDR3 sequences, under 35% recorded once. The sample comprised blood. These receptors originate from a woman aged 80 or over in good health.

The rearrangement links TRBV20-1 to TRBJ1-2, with 9 bases lining up with TRBD1. The V gene end was trimmed by 2 bases and the J gene end by 5 bases; junction bases not matched to a gene: 6. The CDR3 runs 14 residues. Germline CDR1 reads DFQATT; CDR2 reads SNEGSKA (reference sequence). CDR3 sequence reads: CSARQLDRGYGYTF. DNA of the CDR3: TGCAGTGCTAGACAACTGGACAGGGGATATGGCTACACCTTC.

This clonotype was observed at least ten times. The V gene is TRBV24-1, the J gene TRBJ2-5; TRBD1 aligns across 7 bases. With V trimmed by 4 bases and J by 4 bases, 5 bases remained unmatched. The V gene's germline CDR1 is KGHDR and CDR2 SFDVKD. CDR3 length: 14 amino acids. The CDR3 DNA reads as TGTGCCACCAGTGAAGGACAGGTGGGAGAGACCCAGTACTTC. Its translation: CATSEGQVGETQYF.

This clonotype was observed at least ten times. The chain couples TRBV29-1 to TRBJ2-3, with 10 bases identical to TRBD1. The CDR3 runs 15 residues. Trimming removed 4 bases from V and 3 bases from J; junction bases left unmatched: 7. Germline loops: CDR1 SQVTM, CDR2 ANQGSEA. Here the CDR3 DNA reads TGCAGCGTTGTCAAGGGACAGGGGAAGACAGATACGCAGTATTTT. Residues: CSVVKGQGKTDTQYF.

This clonotype was counted ten times or more. The genes are TRBV5-1 and TRBJ2-3, with D possibly TRBD2 on 5 matching bases. V gave up 0 bases and J gave up 8 bases, with 19 bases separating them. The CDR3 has 16 amino acids. CDR1 and CDR2 from the germline V gene are SGHRS and YFSETQ. The CDR3 DNA follows: TGCGCCAGCAGCTTGGGCGACCCCGCCGGGGAGATTACGCAGTATTTT. Its translation: CASSLGDPAGEITQYF.

To note about this clonotype: A much larger clone lies a single base off, so this may be a read error. The J gene is TRBJ2-1, the V gene TRBV11-2; 11 nucleotides agree with TRBD1. The J call may be mistaken, given a closer DNA end match to TRBJ2-7. Germline V gene sequence: CDR1 SGHAT, CDR2 FQNNGV. The CDR3 spans 18 residues. The CDR3 sequence: CASSLRPGQGAVKGEQYF. The DNA of the CDR3 is TGTGCCAGCAGCTTGCGACCCGGACAGGGGGCGGTCAAGGGTGAGCAGTACTTC.

As for this clonotype: A much larger clone lies a single base off, so this may be a read error. This chain links TRBV10-2 with TRBJ2-1, with 9 bases identical to TRBD2. The V gene's germline CDR1 is WSHSY and CDR2 SAAADI. The V segment lost 2 bases and the J segment 4 bases; nucleotides outside the gene matches: 3. The CDR3 is 15 residues long. The CDR3 bases are TGCGCCAGCAGTGAGCGAGCGGGGGGTTACAATGAGCAGTTCTTC. This codes for CASSERAGGYNEQFF.

This clonotype has at least ten counts. The gene calls are TRBV24-1 and TRBJ2-5; TRBD1 aligns across 7 bases. The CDR3 has 15 amino acids. CDR1 is KGHDR and CDR2 is SFDVKD in the germline V gene. The ends lost 6 bases at V and 2 bases at J; junction bases unmatched: 8. In DNA form, the CDR3 reads TGTGCCACCAGTCAGGGACAGCTTAAGCAAGAGACCCAGTACTTC. Residues: CATSQGQLKQETQYF.

J is TRBJ2-1 and V is TRBV11-2; D not certain. CDR3 size: 13 residues. The germline V gene encodes CDR1 SGHAT and CDR2 FQNNGV. Trimming took 4 bases from V and 6 from J, leaving 10 bases between them. The CDR3 reads CASSSRSGNEQFF. Here the CDR3 DNA reads TGTGCCAGCAGCTCCCGATCGGGCAATGAGCAGTTCTTC.

This sequence joins TRBV6-2 or TRBV6-3 and TRBJ2-2, with 9 bases lining up with TRBD1. The length of the CDR3 is 16 residues. The V gene's germline CDR1 is MNHEY and CDR2 SVGEGT. The junction had 12 bases not matched to a gene; V was cut back by 3 bases and J by 10 bases. The CDR3 region has the DNA TGTGCCAGCAGTTATGGGACAGGGAACTATTACGAGGAGCTGTTTTTT. It specifies CASSYGTGNYYEELFF.

This clonotype was recorded many times. The chain combines TRBV3-1 with TRBJ2-5; 10 bases fit TRBD2. Germline CDR1 and CDR2: LGHDT and YNNKEL (reference sequence). Unmatched junction bases numbered 7, after V lost 4 bases and J lost 5 bases. This CDR3 has 15 amino acids. CDR3 in amino acids: CASSLRLAGVETQYF. The CDR3 nucleotides are TGTGCCAGCAGCCTCCGTCTAGCGGGGGTGGAGACCCAGTACTTC.

This chain links TRBV5-4 with TRBJ2-2, with TRBD1 identical over 7 bases. Losses at the gene ends were 4 bases for V and 0 bases for J; bases not matched to a gene: 6. CDR1 is SGHNT and CDR2 is YYREEE in the germline V gene (reference sequence). This CDR3 region has 16 residues. The CDR3 DNA reads as TGTGCCAGCAGCGCTACCGGGACAGCGAACACCGGGGAGCTGTTTTTT. It is translated as CASSATGTANTGELFF. The whole variable domain, filled in from reference TRBV5-4 and TRBJ2-2, reads ETGVTQSPTHLIKTRGQQVTLRCSSQSGHNTVSWYQQALGQGPQFIFQYYREEENGRGNFPPRFSGLQFPNYSSELNVNALELDDSALYLCASSATGTANTGELFFGEGSRLTVL.

This clonotype showed up many times. The rearrangement uses TRBV12-3 or TRBV12-4 and TRBJ1-4; D perhaps matches TRBD1 (5 bases). This CDR3 contains 14 residues. The V end lost 3 bases, the J end lost 3 bases, and 8 bases lay between the germline ends. CDR3 DNA sequence: TGTGCCAGCAGTTTGGGGGTGTCTAATGAAAAACTGTTTTTT. This sequence encodes CASSLGVSNEKLFF.

This clonotype was detected many times. The chain couples TRBV10-2 to TRBJ2-5; D perhaps matches TRBD2 (5 bases). Germline V CDR1 and CDR2: WSHSY, SAAADI. The CDR3 sequence is 15 residues long. The V and J ends lost 2 bases and 4 bases respectively, with 14 bases between them. CDR3 DNA sequence: TGCGCCAGCAGTGAGACGCTCGCTAGCCTAGAGACCCAGTACTTC. Amino acid sequence: CASSETLASLETQYF.

This clonotype occurred many times. The V and J genes are TRBV6-1 and TRBJ1-2, with unresolved D. The CDR3 runs to 15 residues. From germline, CDR1 is MNHNS and CDR2 SASEGT. The V end lost 7 bases, the J end lost 2 bases, and 17 bases lay between the germline ends. This CDR3 is CASIDGVWSNYGYTF. The CDR3 coding sequence is TGTGCCAGCATCGACGGGGTGTGGAGCAACTATGGCTACACCTTC.

This clonotype was picked up many times. This sequence joins TRBV7-2 and TRBJ1-2; 11 bases are shared with TRBD1. V was clipped by 5 bases and J by 3 bases; unmatched bases: 8. Germline V gives CDR1 SGHTA, CDR2 FQGNSA. This CDR3 comprises 16 residues. The CDR3 region has the DNA TGTGCCAGCAGCCGTGGGGGACAGGGGGAGGACTATGGCTACACCTTC. As protein: CASSRGGQGEDYGYTF.

This sequence joins TRBV11-1 and TRBJ2-7, with unresolved D. CDR1 SGHAT and CDR2 FQDESV come from the germline V gene (reference sequence). The CDR3 runs to 13 residues. Trimming took off 0 bases at V and 4 bases at J, with 7 bases between the two ends. The CDR3 bases are TGTGCCAGCAGCTTAGCGCAACTGTACGAGCAGTACTTC. This translates into CASSLAQLYEQYF.

This clonotype was detected ten times or more. The rearrangement joins TRBV6-1 to TRBJ1-2, with D perhaps matching TRBD1 (6 bases). The germline gives CDR1 MNHNS, CDR2 SASEGT. The CDR3 is 12 amino acids. V lost 4 bases and J 4 bases, leaving 7 bases between the germline ends. The CDR3 sequence: CASSADSYGYTF. The CDR3 coding sequence is TGTGCCAGCAGTGCGGACAGCTATGGCTACACCTTC.

This clonotype was observed many times. The chain's CDR3 is CASSATGTRSETQYF. DNA of the CDR3: TGTGCCAGCAGTGCGACCGGGACTAGGAGTGAGACCCAGTACTTC. The chain uses TRBV2 and TRBJ2-5; TRBD2 matches at 8 bases. CDR1 and CDR2 from the germline V gene are SNHLY and FYNNEI. The CDR3 loop spans 15 amino acids. J lost 5 bases, V lost 4 bases, and 9 bases had no gene match. Full variable domain (rest looked up from reference TRBV2 and TRBJ2-5): EPEVTQTPSHQVTQMGQEVILRCVPISNHLYFYWYRQILGQKVEFLVSFYNNEISEKSEIFDDQFSVERPDGSNFTLKIRSTKLEDSAMYFCASSATGTRSETQYFGPGTRLLVL.